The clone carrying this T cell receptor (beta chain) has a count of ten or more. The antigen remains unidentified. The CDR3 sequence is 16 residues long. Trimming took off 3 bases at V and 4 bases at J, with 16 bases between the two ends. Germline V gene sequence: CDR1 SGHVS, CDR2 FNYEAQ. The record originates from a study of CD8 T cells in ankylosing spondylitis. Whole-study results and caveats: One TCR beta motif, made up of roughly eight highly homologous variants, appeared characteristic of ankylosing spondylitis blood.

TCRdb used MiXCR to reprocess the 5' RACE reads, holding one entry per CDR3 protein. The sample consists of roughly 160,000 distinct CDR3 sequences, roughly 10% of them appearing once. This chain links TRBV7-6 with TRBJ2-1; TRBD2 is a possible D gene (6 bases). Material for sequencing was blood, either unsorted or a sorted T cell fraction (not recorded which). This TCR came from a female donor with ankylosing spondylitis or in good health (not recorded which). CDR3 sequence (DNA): TGTGCCAGCAGCTTGGACGGGGAGGAGGCGTACAATGAGCAGTTCTTC. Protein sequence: CASSLDGEEAYNEQFF.